Following are 16 T cell receptor beta chains from one sample sequenced in a study of T cells in women clearing cervical HPV infection. Clones were sequenced by immunoSEQ multiplex PCR, and TCRdb holds only the in-frame ones, with some missing. Listed are around 30,000 clones; 15% to 20% falls within the top ten. Source material: blood buffy coat. These receptors all stem from a woman aged 18 to 75 with a cervical HPV16 infection that either progressed to CIN3+ or cleared (not recorded which).

CDR3 amino acids: CAITGEETQYF. The sequenced part of the CDR3 DNA is TGTGCCATTACAGGGGAAGAGACC. The V and J genes are TRBV28 and TRBJ2-5, with TRBD1 matching over 7 bases. The CDR3 extends 3 residues past the end of the read, so its final part is completed from the germline J gene. CDR3 length: 11 residues. Germline-derived CDR1 and CDR2 are MDHEN and SYDVKM. The V and J ends lost 10 bases and 3 bases, in that order; junction bases with no gene match: 2.

Of note for this clone: The sequenced fragment ends 3 residues before the CDR3 boundary, so the rest is inferred from the germline J gene. The V call is TRBV5-1, the J call TRBJ2-6, with 9 bases fitting TRBD1. The CDR3 runs to 18 residues. CDR1 and CDR2 from the germline V gene are SGHRS and YFSETQ. The J segment lost 1 base and the V segment lost 1 base, leaving 6 bases of the junction unmatched. The CDR3 bases that were read are TGCGCCAGCAGCTTGAGCGACAGGGGGAGTTCTGGGGCCAACGTC. This sequence encodes CASSLSDRGSSGANV. The whole CDR3 reads CASSLSDRGSSGANVLTF.

Points on this clone: The read gets to within 3 residues of the CDR3 end, and the germline J gene fills in the rest. This rearrangement joins TRBV5-1 to TRBJ2-3; TRBD2 matches 9 bases. The CDR3 runs 18 residues. Trimming took 0 bases from V and 4 from J; bases not matched to a gene: 12. Germline V lookup: CDR1 SGHRS, CDR2 YFSETQ. The covered CDR3 bases are TGCGCCAGCAGCTTGGGTGGCGGGAGGGCCTCGGGCGCAGATACG. It yields the protein CASSLGGGRASGADT. The complete CDR3 protein is CASSLGGGRASGADTQYF.

In the case of this clone: The CDR3 extends 3 residues past the end of the read, so its final part is completed from the germline J gene. This sequence joins TRBV6-2 or TRBV6-3 and TRBJ2-2; 7 bases are shared with TRBD2. Germline values: CDR1 MNHEY, CDR2 SVGEGT. CDR3 length: 15 residues. V lost 10 bases and J lost 3; bases outside the gene matches: 11. CDR3: CATQYAGDDTGELFF. The covered CDR3 bases are TGTGCCACCCAATACGCGGGGGACGACACCGGGGAG.

To note about this clone: The sequenced fragment ends 3 residues before the CDR3 boundary, so the rest is inferred from the germline J gene. J is TRBJ2-7 and V is TRBV28, with D maybe TRBD1 (6 bases). Trimming removed 2 bases at V and 0 bases at J, with 11 bases between. Germline V CDR1 and CDR2: MDHEN, SYDVKM. The CDR3 loop spans 15 amino acids. CDR3 DNA, as far as it was read: TGTGCCAGCAGTTTAGATCAGGGGAGCTCCTACGAG. Translation: CASSLDQGSSYE. The entire CDR3 is CASSLDQGSSYEQYF.

About this clone: The read ends 3 residues shy of where the CDR3 ends; the end is completed using the germline J gene. V gene TRBV7-3 combines with J gene TRBJ1-2; D may be TRBD1 (5 bases). The CDR3 extends over 15 amino acids. Per germline, CDR1 SGHTA and CDR2 FQGTGA. CDR3 sequence: CASSIGGGGGDTYTF. The part of the CDR3 DNA that was read is TGTGCCAGCAGCATCGGGGGTGGCGGGGGAGATACC.

About this clone itself: A junction end diverges from the germline sequence, so it may reflect a read error. The read stops 3 residues short of the end of the CDR3; the missing end is completed from the germline J gene. This CDR3 is also generated by other DNA sequences in the sample. The rearrangement links TRBV30 to TRBJ1-3; D call uncertain. The CDR3 runs to 14 residues. Germline CDR1 is GTSNPN and CDR2 is SVGIG (reference sequence). The covered CDR3 bases are TGTGCCTGGACTCGGTCATTCCTTAGCCACACG. This translates into CAWTRSFLSHT. The entire CDR3 sequence reads CAWTRSFLSHTIYF.

With regard to this clone: From the germline J gene comes the end of the CDR3, since the read stops 3 residues before it. The chain is built from TRBV6-2 or TRBV6-3 and TRBJ2-3; D remains ambiguous. This CDR3 is built from 14 residues. Germline loops: CDR1 MNHEY, CDR2 SVGEGT. The V and J ends lost 2 bases and 0 bases respectively, with 6 bases between them. CDR3 bases read: TGTGCCAGCAGTTACGTTTCTAGCACAGATACG. As protein: CASSYVSSTDT. The whole CDR3 is CASSYVSSTDTQYF.

About this clone itself: The read halts 3 residues ahead of the CDR3 end, with the missing end drawn from the germline J gene. This sequence joins TRBV27 and TRBJ2-7; 7 bases agree with TRBD1. Germline V gene data show CDR1 as MNHEY and CDR2 as SMNVEV (reference sequence). The CDR3 sequence is 16 residues long. Trimming cost V 0 bases and J 5 bases; bases outside gene matches: 10. Partial CDR3 DNA: TGTGCCAGCAGTTTATCGGGGCCCACAGGGGCAAACGAG. Amino acid sequence: CASSLSGPTGANE. The full CDR3 is CASSLSGPTGANEQYF.

In regard to this clone: Sequencing ends 3 residues short of the CDR3 end; the germline J gene provides the rest. The V gene is TRBV2, the J gene TRBJ2-3, with 8 bases matching TRBD2. Germline assignment: CDR1 SNHLY and CDR2 FYNNEI. The CDR3 sequence is 13 residues long. Incomplete CDR3 DNA: TGTGCCAGCAGGCGGGGGGTTCTAGAGACG. Its translation: CASRRGVLET. The entire CDR3 protein is CASRRGVLETQYF.

On this clone: Coverage ceases 3 residues before the CDR3 finishes, and the germline J gene fills in the end. The chain is built from TRBV7-8 and TRBJ2-1, with D perhaps matching TRBD2 (6 bases). This CDR3 comprises 16 residues. The V end lost 2 bases, the J end lost 8 bases, and 19 bases lay between the germline ends. CDR1 and CDR2 from the germline V gene are SGHVS and FQNEAQ. This CDR3 reads CASSLLGGSGSYEQFF. The DNA read from the CDR3 is TGTGCCAGCAGCTTACTTGGTGGTAGCGGCTCCTATGAG.

Of note for this clone: The read halts 3 residues ahead of the CDR3 end, with the missing end drawn from the germline J gene. The chain uses TRBV7-9 and TRBJ2-3; no reliable D call. CDR1 is SEHNR, CDR2 FQNEAQ, per germline (reference sequence). The CDR3 extends over 11 amino acids. Between the trimmed V and J ends, which lost 3 bases and 4 bases, there was a span of 2 bases. CDR3 bases read: TGTGCCAGCAGCTTCGCAGATACG. Its translation is CASSFADT. The whole CDR3 protein reads CASSFADTQYF.

About this clone: The read terminates 3 residues before the CDR3 end, so the remaining end is supplied by the germline J gene. The chain combines TRBV6-4 with TRBJ2-3; D ambiguous. Germline V gene sequence: CDR1 MRHNA, CDR2 SNTAGT. The CDR3 has 12 amino acids. The ends were cut back, 0 bases at V and 6 bases at J, with 4 bases in the middle. The CDR3 DNA, read in part, is TGTGCCAGCAGTGACTCTATGGATACG. Protein product: CASSDSMDT. The entire CDR3 sequence reads CASSDSMDTQYF.

The CDR3 DNA, read in part, is TGTGCCAGCAGCCCGGAGTCTCATCGTAGCGCTAACTATGGC. Protein product: CASSPESHRSANYG. The CDR3 reads in full as CASSPESHRSANYGYTF. The V gene is TRBV4-2, the J gene TRBJ1-2; D not certain. Coverage ceases 3 residues before the CDR3 finishes, and the germline J gene fills in the end. CDR1 is LGHNA, CDR2 YNFKEQ, per germline. The CDR3 consists of 17 residues. V was shortened by 4 bases and J by 0 bases, with 18 bases between the two germline ends.

About this clone itself: Coverage ceases 3 residues before the CDR3 finishes, and the germline J gene fills in the end. The gene calls are TRBV5-5 and TRBJ2-3; no definite D call. Germline CDR1 reads SGHKS; CDR2 reads YYEKEE (reference sequence). The V end was cut by 0 bases, the J end by 5 bases, with 10 bases between. This CDR3 spans 14 amino acids. The CDR3 DNA, read in part, is TGTGCCAGCAGCTTGGGGCCAAGTATAGATACG. This codes for CASSLGPSIDT. The CDR3 reads in full as CASSLGPSIDTQYF.

A remark on this clone: From the germline J gene comes the end of the CDR3, since the read stops 3 residues before it. The chain uses TRBV2 and TRBJ2-7; TRBD1 agrees at 7 bases. The CDR3 sequence is 15 residues long. Germline V gene sequence: CDR1 SNHLY, CDR2 FYNNEI. The V gene end was trimmed by 6 bases and the J gene end by 1 base; junction bases not matched to a gene: 9. The DNA read from the CDR3 is TGTGCCAGCAGCGACAGGGTGCGTAGGTCCTACGAG. Encoded protein: CASSDRVRRSYE. The full CDR3 is CASSDRVRRSYEQYF.